The table lists the clone carrying this T cell receptor beta chain with many counts. Antigen unknown. This sample was included in a study of early T cells in non-severe SARS-CoV-2 infection. In the study overall: Sequencing of bulk RNA from unsorted whole blood was done, without chain pairing. The study, taken as a whole, reports: Matching with VDJdb favored anti-spike CD8 responses (missing private and CD4 specificities).

Researchers attached unique molecular identifiers to individual cDNA molecules. TCRdb independently ran MiXCR on the 5' RACE reads; one entry per CDR3 protein. The sample consists of roughly 83,000 distinct CDR3 sequences, 8.5% to 12% of them appearing once. Trimming took 6 bases from V and 0 from J; bases not matched to a gene: 7. The CDR3 runs to 14 residues. Germline values: CDR1 SQVTM, CDR2 ANQGSEA. The chain uses TRBV29-1 and TRBJ1-1; 7 bases match TRBD1. This receptor was identified in an adult who was a healthcare worker with PCR-confirmed SARS-CoV-2 infection or an uninfected control (not recorded which). This sample comprised whole blood, obtained at baseline. CDR3 region: CSVKPGTVNTEAFF. In nucleotides, the CDR3 is TGCAGCGTCAAACCCGGGACAGTGAACACTGAAGCTTTCTTT. Full variable domain (missing parts from reference TRBV29-1 and TRBJ1-1): SAVISQKPSRDICQRGTSLTIQCQVDSQVTMMFWYRQQPGQSLTLIATANQGSEATYESGFVIDKFPISRPNLTFSTLTVSNMSPEDSSIYLCSVKPGTVNTEAFFGQGTRLTVV.